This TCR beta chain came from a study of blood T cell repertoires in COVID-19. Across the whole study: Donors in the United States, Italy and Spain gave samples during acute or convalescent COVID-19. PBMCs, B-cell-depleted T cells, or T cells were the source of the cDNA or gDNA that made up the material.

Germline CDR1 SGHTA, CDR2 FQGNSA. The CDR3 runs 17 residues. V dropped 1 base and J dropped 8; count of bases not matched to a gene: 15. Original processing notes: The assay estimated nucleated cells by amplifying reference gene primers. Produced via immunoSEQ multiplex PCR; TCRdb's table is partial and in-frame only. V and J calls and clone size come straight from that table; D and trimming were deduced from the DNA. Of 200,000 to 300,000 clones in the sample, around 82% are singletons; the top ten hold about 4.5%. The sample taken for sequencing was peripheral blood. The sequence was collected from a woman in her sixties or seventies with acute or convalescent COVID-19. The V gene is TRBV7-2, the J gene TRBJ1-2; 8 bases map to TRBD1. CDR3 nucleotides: TGTGCCAGCAGCTTAGAGAGAACCCGGACAGGGCGAGGGGGCTACACCTTC. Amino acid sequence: CASSLERTRTGRGGYTF.